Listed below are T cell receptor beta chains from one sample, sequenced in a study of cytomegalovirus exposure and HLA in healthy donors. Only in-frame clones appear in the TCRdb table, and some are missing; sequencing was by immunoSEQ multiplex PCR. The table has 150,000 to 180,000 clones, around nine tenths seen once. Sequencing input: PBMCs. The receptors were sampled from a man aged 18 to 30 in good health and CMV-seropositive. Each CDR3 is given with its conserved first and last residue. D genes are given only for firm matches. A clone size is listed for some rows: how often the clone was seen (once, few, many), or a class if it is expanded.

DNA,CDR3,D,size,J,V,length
TGCGCCAGCAGCTTGGAAGGGGCGGATGGCTACACCTTC,CASSLEGADGYTF,-,few,TRBJ1-2,TRBV5-1,13
TGTGCCAGCAGCTTAGCGGAGGTCGGGGAGCTGTTTTTT,CASSLAEVGELFF,-,-,TRBJ2-2,TRBV7-9,13
TGTGCCAGCAGCTTTGTCCCGGGACAGGGAACCTCACCCCTCCACTTT,CASSFVPGQGTSPLHF,TRBD1,once,TRBJ1-6,TRBV5-4,16
TGTGCCAGCAGAGTGGACAGGGCTGCGGATCAGCCCCAGCATTTT,CASRVDRAADQPQHF,TRBD1,-,TRBJ1-5,TRBV2,15
TGTGCCAGCAGTTCTCCTGGACTAGCGGGAATATACGAGCAGTACTTC,CASSSPGLAGIYEQYF,TRBD2,-,TRBJ2-7,TRBV27,16
TGTGCCAGTAGTACCTCCGGGAGGGCGACTAATGAAAAACTGTTTTTT,CASSTSGRATNEKLFF,-,-,TRBJ1-4,TRBV19,16
TGCGCCAGCAGCCGAGAACCGAACTATGGCTACACCTTC,CASSREPNYGYTF,-,-,TRBJ1-2,TRBV5-1,13
TGCGCCAGCACTGCGACAGCGAACACTGAAGCTTTCTTT,CASTATANTEAFF,-,-,TRBJ1-1,TRBV10-2,13
TGTGCCAGCAGCTTTGCAACCGGAGGGACCGGGGAGCTGTTTTTT,CASSFATGGTGELFF,-,-,TRBJ2-2,TRBV7-8,15
TGCAGCGTTGAAGGGGTTACCGGGAAACTGAGCTACGAGCAGTACTTC,CSVEGVTGKLSYEQYF,-,-,TRBJ2-7,TRBV29-1,16
TGTGCCAGCAGCTTGAGCCGCCCGGGACAGGGGATTCGGCCCCAGCATTTT,CASSLSRPGQGIRPQHF,TRBD1,-,TRBJ1-5,TRBV7-9,17
TGTGCCAGCCGAGACAGGGGGCGCGGGGAGCTGTTTTTT,CASRDRGRGELFF,TRBD1,-,TRBJ2-2,TRBV2,13
TGCGCCAGCAGTCCACAGGGAAAAGAGACCCAGTACTTC,CASSPQGKETQYF,-,-,TRBJ2-5,TRBV5-1,13
TGTGCCAGCAGCTTAGTAGACAGGAAAGCTAACTATGGCTACACCTTC,CASSLVDRKANYGYTF,-,-,TRBJ1-2,TRBV7-8,16
TGTGCCAGCAGTCCGGACAGGGGGAACTCACCCCTCCACTTT,CASSPDRGNSPLHF,TRBD1,-,TRBJ1-6,TRBV5-6,14
TGTGCCAGTGCGAGGATTCTCGGGAACTACAATGAGCAGTTCTTC,CASARILGNYNEQFF,-,once,TRBJ2-1,TRBV2,15
TGTGCCAGCAGTTACGGCTCTCTCTACGAGCAGTACTTC,CASSYGSLYEQYF,-,-,TRBJ2-7,TRBV6-5,13
TGTGCCAGTAGTATTGGGACAGTTAGCTCCTACGAGCAGTACTTC,CASSIGTVSSYEQYF,TRBD1,few,TRBJ2-7,TRBV19,15
TGTGCCAGCAGGCAGGGCATCATGAACACTGAAGCTTTCTTT,CASRQGIMNTEAFF,-,-,TRBJ1-1,TRBV9,14
TGTGCCAGCAGTATCCGGGGGGGCGGCGATTCACCCCTCCACTTT,CASSIRGGGDSPLHF,-,-,TRBJ1-6,TRBV7-8,15
TGCGCCAGCAGCCACCGGTGGGGGGCTGGAAACACCATATATTTT,CASSHRWGAGNTIYF,-,-,TRBJ1-3,TRBV4-3,15
TGTGCCAGCAGTTACTCGAAAGGGGGCAATCAGCCCCAGCATTTT,CASSYSKGGNQPQHF,-,-,TRBJ1-5,TRBV6-5,15
TGTGCCACCGCTTACGCGGGGATGCAGTATTTT,CATAYAGMQYF,-,-,TRBJ2-3,TRBV25-1,11
TGTGCCAGCAGTTACACGGGGGGCGGCACCGGGGAGCTGTTTTTT,CASSYTGGGTGELFF,-,-,TRBJ2-2,TRBV6-5,15
TGTGCCAGCAGCCTCTGGACAGGCTACACCTTC,CASSLWTGYTF,-,-,TRBJ1-2,TRBV5-6,11
TGTGCCAGCAGTGATCCTACTAGCGGGAGCTATGAGCAGTTCTTC,CASSDPTSGSYEQFF,TRBD2,-,TRBJ2-1,TRBV6-1,15
TGCGCCAGCAGTGAGTCGGCTAGCGGGGGGGCCCACGAGCAGTACTTC,CASSESASGGAHEQYF,TRBD2,-,TRBJ2-7,TRBV10-1,16
TGTGCCAGCAGCTTAAGGGGACAGTCCTACAATGAGCAGTTCTTC,CASSLRGQSYNEQFF,TRBD1,-,TRBJ2-1,TRBV11-2,15
TGTGCCAGCAGCAAAGAAGAGCGTAGCGGCAATCAGCCCCAGCATTTT,CASSKEERSGNQPQHF,-,-,TRBJ1-5,TRBV21-1,16
TGTGCCAGCAGTTACTCGCTACAGGGTAACCAGCCCCAGCATTTT,CASSYSLQGNQPQHF,-,-,TRBJ1-5,TRBV6-5,15
TGTGCCAGCTCGGGCCAGGGAGGCGAAAAACTGTTTTTT,CASSGQGGEKLFF,-,-,TRBJ1-4,TRBV18,13
TGTGCCAGCAGCTCAGGGGGTTGGGGGTACGAGCAGTACTTC,CASSSGGWGYEQYF,TRBD1,-,TRBJ2-7,TRBV7-9,14
TGTGCCAGCAGCTGGGGACAGGGGGGCGGCTACACCTTC,CASSWGQGGGYTF,TRBD1,-,TRBJ1-2,TRBV11-2,13
TGTGCCAGCAGCGTACAGGGAATCTATGGCTACACCTTC,CASSVQGIYGYTF,-,-,TRBJ1-2,TRBV11-3,13
TGCAGCGTTTTGGACAGGGGCAAATCCTACGAGCAGTACTTC,CSVLDRGKSYEQYF,TRBD1,-,TRBJ2-7,TRBV29-1,14
TGTGCCAGCTCCCCGGGACTAGCGGGGGGGCGAGCAGATACGCAGTATTTT,CASSPGLAGGRADTQYF,TRBD2,-,TRBJ2-3,TRBV9,17
TGTGCCAGCAGCTCCTTCCTAGCGGGAGATGATGAGCAGTTCTTC,CASSSFLAGDDEQFF,TRBD2,-,TRBJ2-1,TRBV7-9,15
TGTGCCTGGAGTAGGACAGGGGGCTATGGCTACACCTTC,CAWSRTGGYGYTF,TRBD1,-,TRBJ1-2,TRBV30,13
TGTGCCAGTAGTATCGCGGGGGCCAGTGAGCAGTTCTTC,CASSIAGASEQFF,-,-,TRBJ2-1,TRBV19,13
TGTGCCACAGCAGGGCAGACTAGCACAGATACGCAGTATTTT,CATAGQTSTDTQYF,-,-,TRBJ2-3,TRBV13,14
TGTGCCAGCAGCTTAAACCCAGGGGGCAACACCGGGGAGCTGTTTTTT,CASSLNPGGNTGELFF,TRBD1,-,TRBJ2-2,TRBV7-3,16
TGTGCCAGTACCGGGGTCCCGATGGTTGGCTACACCTTC,CASTGVPMVGYTF,-,-,TRBJ1-2,TRBV19,13
TGCGCCAGCAGCCAAGAGGGGACAGCTGGGGCCAACGTCCTGACTTTC,CASSQEGTAGANVLTF,TRBD1,-,TRBJ2-6,TRBV4-1,16
TGTGCCTGGGGGACTGGACTAGCGGACACAGATACGCAGTATTTT,CAWGTGLADTDTQYF,TRBD2,-,TRBJ2-3,TRBV30,15
TGTGCCAGCAGCTTGATGAGTGGTACGCAGTATTTT,CASSLMSGTQYF,-,-,TRBJ2-3,TRBV5-6,12
TGTGCCAGCAGCATTTGCGGACAGCCCCAGCATTTT,CASSICGQPQHF,-,-,TRBJ1-5,TRBV21-1,12
TGTGCCAGTAGTATCATGGGAGGGTCTACAGATACGCAGTATTTT,CASSIMGGSTDTQYF,TRBD2,-,TRBJ2-3,TRBV19,15
TGTGCCAGCAGACAGGGGTCTGAAGCTTTCTTT,CASRQGSEAFF,TRBD1,-,TRBJ1-1,TRBV7-9,11